One and the same sample provided the 28 T cell receptor beta chains below, sequenced in a study of cytomegalovirus exposure and HLA in healthy donors. Amplification used 60 Vbeta primers and 13 Jbeta primers. Assay: immunoSEQ multiplex PCR; the TCRdb copy retains only in-frame clones and omits some. The sample lists around 130,000 clones; around 80% were seen once. Sequences were obtained from PBMCs. The receptors originated from a woman in her thirties or forties in good health and CMV-seronegative.

This clone was counted a single time. V gene TRBV27 combines with J gene TRBJ1-1; D might be TRBD1 (6 bases). The CDR3 length is 13 residues. Germline V gene data show CDR1 as MNHEY and CDR2 as SMNVEV (reference sequence). V gave up 8 bases and J gave up 4 bases, with 14 bases separating them. This CDR3 reads CASRQQGATEAFF. In DNA, the CDR3 is TGTGCCAGCCGGCAACAGGGTGCCACTGAAGCTTTCTTT.

This chain connects TRBV5-8 to TRBJ1-2; no definite D call. Trimming shortened V by 6 bases and J by 9 bases, and 18 bases separated the two germline ends. This CDR3 is 13 amino acids long. In germline, CDR1 is SGHTS, CDR2 YDEGEE. This CDR3 reads CASIRMMGSSYTF. The CDR3, as DNA: TGTGCCAGCATCAGGATGATGGGTAGTAGCTACACCTTC.

V gene TRBV7-8 combines with J gene TRBJ2-5, with TRBD1 matching 11 bases. Trimming took 5 bases from V and 0 from J; bases not matched to a gene: 2. This CDR3 is 15 amino acids long. Germline V gene data show CDR1 as SGHVS and CDR2 as FQNEAQ. CDR3 sequence reads: CASSGQGADQETQYF. CDR3 in DNA: TGTGCCAGCAGCGGACAGGGGGCGGACCAAGAGACCCAGTACTTC. The full variable domain, completed using reference TRBV7-8 and TRBJ2-5, is GAGVSQSPRYKVAKRGQDVALRCDPISGHVSLFWYQQALGQGPEFLTYFQNEAQLDKSGLPSDRFFAERPEGSVSTLKIQRTQQEDSAVYLCASSGQGADQETQYFGPGTRLLVL.

This clone was recorded a few times. The rearrangement joins TRBV14 to TRBJ1-1; D is undetermined. Trimming took 0 bases from V and 2 from J, leaving 7 bases between them. The germline CDR1 and CDR2 sequences are SGHDN and FVKESK. The CDR3 extends over 14 amino acids. The CDR3 loop reads CASSQDVYNTEAFF. The CDR3 nucleotides are TGTGCCAGCAGCCAAGATGTGTATAACACTGAAGCTTTCTTT.

This clone was counted only a few times. The chain carries TRBV19 and TRBJ1-1; D is possibly TRBD1 (5 bases). The CDR3 has 13 residues. The germline gives CDR1 LNHDA, CDR2 SQIVND (reference sequence). V was clipped by 3 bases and J by 4 bases, with 9 bases between them. CDR3 sequence: CASSMLGPTEAFF. The CDR3 DNA follows: TGTGCCAGTAGTATGCTGGGGCCCACTGAAGCTTTCTTT.

V usage is TRBV9 and J usage is TRBJ2-3, with TRBD2 identical over 8 bases. The CDR3 covers 15 residues. J lost 0 bases, V lost 4 bases, and 4 bases had no gene match. The germline gives CDR1 SGDLS, CDR2 YYNGEE. The CDR3 protein is CASSPGGGSTDTQYF. The CDR3 DNA reads TGTGCCAGCAGCCCGGGGGGGGGTAGCACAGATACGCAGTATTTT.

CDR3 nucleotides: TGTGCCAGCAGCTTGCGGGTGTCAGTCAATGAGCAGTTCTTC. This gives the protein CASSLRVSVNEQFF. V and J are TRBV5-6 and TRBJ2-1, with D hard to call. The CDR3 loop spans 14 amino acids. The germline gives CDR1 SGHDT, CDR2 YYEEEE. Trimming left V 1 base short and J 6 bases short, with 11 bases between. Full variable domain (missing parts from reference TRBV5-6 and TRBJ2-1): DAGVTQSPTHLIKTRGQQVTLRCSPKSGHDTVSWYQQALGQGPQFIFQYYEEEERQRGNFPDRFSGHQFPNYSSELNVNALLLGDSALYLCASSLRVSVNEQFFGPGTRLTVL.

The chain links TRBV9 to TRBJ2-7, with D possibly TRBD1 on 6 matching bases. With 4 bases removed from V and 7 bases from J, the gap between germline ends came to 15 bases. The CDR3 is 13 residues long. Germline V gives CDR1 SGDLS, CDR2 YYNGEE. The CDR3 DNA follows: TGTGCCAGCAGCCAAGCCTCAGGGGCGGAGCAGTACTTC. Its protein product is CASSQASGAEQYF.

This clone was recorded only once. The rearrangement links TRBV28 to TRBJ2-3; 7 bases agree with TRBD2. Germline V CDR1 and CDR2: MDHEN, SYDVKM. The trim removed 2 bases at V and 0 bases at J, leaving 8 bases unmatched. The CDR3 loop spans 17 amino acids. The CDR3 nucleotides read TGTGCCAGCAGTTTACTGGCGACTAGCCCGAGCACAGATACGCAGTATTTT. Translation: CASSLLATSPSTDTQYF.

This rearrangement joins TRBV5-6 to TRBJ1-6; D unclear. V was trimmed by 4 bases and J by 8 bases, leaving 16 bases between them. The germline CDR1 and CDR2 sequences are SGHDT and YYEEEE. CDR3 length: 15 amino acids. DNA of the CDR3: TGTGCCAGCAGCCCAATTGTTGCCCGGGATTCACCCCTCCACTTT. Its translation: CASSPIVARDSPLHF.

The J gene is TRBJ2-7, the V gene TRBV4-1, with a weak D call TRBD2 (6 bases). The CDR3 totals 19 residues. Germline V CDR1 and CDR2: MGHRA, YSYEKL. V shed 0 bases and J shed 7 bases, with 28 bases lying between them. CDR3 in DNA: TGCGCCAGCAGCCAAGAAGATTCTTTCGGAGGGGTCCAAACCGGGGAGCAGTACTTC. Translated, it gives CASSQEDSFGGVQTGEQYF.

This clone has only one observation. V gene TRBV5-4 combines with J gene TRBJ2-5; a possible D gene is TRBD2 (6 bases). The V end lost 7 bases, the J end lost 0 bases, and 16 bases lay between the germline ends. Germline CDR1 SGHNT, CDR2 YYREEE (reference sequence). The CDR3 contains 15 residues. The CDR3 here is CASLRDGRNQETQYF. CDR3 DNA: TGTGCCAGCCTGCGGGACGGACGCAACCAAGAGACCCAGTACTTC.

As to this clone: A read error may produce the germline difference seen at one junction end. The chain carries TRBV7-9 and TRBJ1-1, with no clear D. This CDR3 is built from 12 residues. Per germline, CDR1 SEHNR and CDR2 FQNEAQ (reference sequence). The CDR3 is CSSSFEDTEAFF. The CDR3 DNA follows: TGTTCCAGCAGCTTTGAGGACACTGAAGCTTTCTTT.

The chain links TRBV7-2 to TRBJ2-7; 11 positions match TRBD2. The CDR3 is 18 amino acids. CDR1 is SGHTA, CDR2 FQGNSA, per germline. V trimming: 5 bases; J trimming: 4 bases; junction bases outside the gene matches: 16. The CDR3 is CASSASPRTSGSAYEQYF. The CDR3 DNA sequence: TGTGCCAGCAGCGCTAGCCCCCGGACTAGCGGGTCAGCTTACGAGCAGTACTTC.

The rearrangement joins TRBV9 to TRBJ1-1, with D maybe TRBD1 (5 bases). In germline, CDR1 is SGDLS, CDR2 YYNGEE. V was trimmed by 3 bases and J by 4 bases, leaving 19 bases between them. The CDR3 spans 16 residues. CDR3 sequence (DNA): TGTGCCAGCAGCGAGAGCCCCCAGGCGGGGGGCACTGAAGCTTTCTTT. As protein: CASSESPQAGGTEAFF.

The chain is built from TRBV7-2 and TRBJ1-5, with TRBD1 matching over 7 bases. Germline-derived CDR1 and CDR2 are SGHTA and FQGNSA. V lost 5 bases and J lost 5; bases outside the gene matches: 9. CDR3 length: 15 residues. This chain's CDR3 is CASSPTRDSYQPQHF. As DNA, the CDR3 is TGTGCCAGCAGCCCGACCCGGGACAGCTATCAGCCCCAGCATTTT.

A word on this clone: Other DNA sequences in this sample translate to the same CDR3. V and J are TRBV29-1 and TRBJ2-4; D call uncertain. Between the trimmed V and J ends, which lost 4 bases and 0 bases, there was a span of 10 bases. CDR3 length: 14 residues. Germline CDR1 reads SQVTM; CDR2 reads ANQGSEA. This CDR3 reads CSVGPSGAKNIQYF. The CDR3 DNA reads TGCAGCGTTGGGCCCTCGGGAGCCAAAAACATTCAGTACTTC.

The chain joins TRBV4-1 to TRBJ2-1; TRBD1 aligns across 8 bases. Trimming removed 6 bases from V and 6 bases from J; junction bases left unmatched: 7. The CDR3 extends over 14 amino acids. Germline CDR1 is MGHRA and CDR2 is YSYEKL. CDR3 bases: TGCGCCAGCAGGGGGGGACAGGACCTCAATGAGCAGTTCTTC. Its protein is CASRGGQDLNEQFF.

This chain links TRBV19 with TRBJ1-1; 10 bases fit TRBD1. The V segment lost 3 bases and the J segment 5 bases; nucleotides outside the gene matches: 3. Germline CDR1 reads LNHDA; CDR2 reads SQIVND (reference sequence). CDR3 length: 14 residues. CDR3 sequence: CASSMGQGTTEAFF. CDR3 sequence (DNA): TGTGCCAGTAGTATGGGACAGGGGACGACTGAAGCTTTCTTT.

This chain links TRBV7-2 with TRBJ2-1; 14 bases map to TRBD2. The CDR3 is 16 amino acids. J lost 6 bases, V lost 5 bases, and 6 bases had no gene match. Germline loops: CDR1 SGHTA, CDR2 FQGNSA. CDR3 region: CASSGPGLAGVNEQFF. The CDR3 nucleotides are TGTGCCAGCAGCGGACCGGGACTAGCGGGAGTCAATGAGCAGTTCTTC.

The CDR3 DNA reads TGCGCCAGCAGCTTGGCACAGGGGATCTATGGCTACACCTTC. Translating it yields CASSLAQGIYGYTF. The chain has TRBV5-1 and TRBJ1-2; TRBD1 matches 7 bases. V was pared by 0 bases and J by 4 bases, with 3 bases of the junction left unmatched. From germline, CDR1 is SGHRS and CDR2 YFSETQ. This CDR3 has 14 residues.

The V gene is TRBV19, the J gene TRBJ2-1; no clear D gene. Between the trimmed V and J ends, which lost 7 bases and 0 bases, there was a span of 16 bases. Germline V gene data show CDR1 as LNHDA and CDR2 as SQIVND (reference sequence). The CDR3 loop spans 16 amino acids. This CDR3 is CASTTSGGHSYNEQFF. The CDR3 DNA sequence: TGTGCCAGTACAACATCCGGCGGCCACTCCTACAATGAGCAGTTCTTC. The whole variable domain, remainder taken from reference TRBV19 and TRBJ2-1, is DGGITQSPKYLFRKEGQNVTLSCEQNLNHDAMYWYRQDPGQGLRLIYYSQIVNDFQKGDIAEGYSVSREKKESFPLTVTSAQKNPTAFYLCASTTSGGHSYNEQFFGPGTRLTVL.

Note on this clone: The junction differs from germline at one of its ends, possibly a read error. This chain uses TRBV7-9 with TRBJ2-7; tentative D call: TRBD1 (6 bases). Per germline, CDR1 SEHNR and CDR2 FQNEAQ (reference sequence). The CDR3 runs to 14 residues. The CDR3 loop is CSSSLTGFPYEQYF. The CDR3 DNA is TGTTCCAGCAGCTTAACAGGGTTCCCCTACGAGCAGTACTTC.

This clone was seen only a few times. The chain has TRBV5-8 and TRBJ1-1; TRBD1 is a possible D gene (5 bases). V lost 4 bases and J 0 bases, leaving 13 bases between the germline ends. Germline V CDR1 and CDR2: SGHTS, YDEGEE. The CDR3 extends over 15 amino acids. The CDR3 sequence is CASSPGHLLNTEAFF. In DNA form, the CDR3 reads TGTGCCAGCAGCCCCGGACATCTGCTGAACACTGAAGCTTTCTTT.

This sequence joins TRBV5-6 and TRBJ1-4, with 12 bases that match TRBD1. In germline, CDR1 is SGHDT, CDR2 YYEEEE. The ends lost 5 bases at V and 4 bases at J; junction bases unmatched: 9. The CDR3 sequence is 17 residues long. CDR3 bases: TGTGCCAGCAGTATGGTGGGACAGGGGGCGTATAATGAAAAACTGTTTTTT. As protein: CASSMVGQGAYNEKLFF.

A single count supports this clone. The V gene is TRBV6-6, the J gene TRBJ1-1; TRBD1 matches 8 bases. Losses at the gene ends were 4 bases for V and 1 base for J; bases not matched to a gene: 5. CDR1 is MNHNY and CDR2 is SVGAGI in the germline V gene (reference sequence). The CDR3 consists of 15 residues. The CDR3 region has the DNA TGTGCCAGCAGTTCCCTCACAGGGGGGAACACTGAAGCTTTCTTT. Protein: CASSSLTGGNTEAFF.

This chain uses TRBV4-2 with TRBJ2-1, with TRBD2 as a possible D gene (6 bases). The germline CDR1 and CDR2 sequences are LGHNA and YNFKEQ. Trimming removed 4 bases at V and 9 bases at J, with 13 bases between. This CDR3 has 13 residues. The CDR3 region is CASSLTSSREQFF. In nucleotides, the CDR3 is TGTGCCAGCAGCCTTACTAGCTCGCGTGAGCAGTTCTTC.

This clone has more than one count but fewer than ten. The germline gene is not matched at one end of the junction; a read error may be the cause. This chain links TRBV7-7 with TRBJ1-5, with 7 nucleotides matching TRBD1. This CDR3 is built from 15 residues. Per the germline V gene, CDR1 is SSHAT and CDR2 is FNYEAQ (reference sequence). The CDR3 reads CASSYTGVGNQPQHF. CDR3 DNA: TGTGCTAGCAGCTACACAGGGGTAGGGAATCAGCCCCAGCATTTT.